This TCR beta chain was profiled in a study of beta chain features in type 1 diabetes listed by TCRdb under 2018. Regarding the study in general: No differences in mean age, gender distribution, total cell number or subset yield were found between patients and healthy donors. Across all samples, approximately 100 million sorted cells were examined, and cell number per subset correlated strongly with RNA yield. The study compared the TCRB repertoires of sorted circulating CD4+ T cell subsets in recently diagnosed type 1 diabetes patients with those in matched healthy donors. Regulatory and stem cell-like memory subsets were obtained from only 8 patients and roughly 8 healthy donors, while naive and central memory subsets were obtained from all 30 or so donors. Overall study results and their limits: Type 1 diabetes patients showed a moderate but significant shortening of TCRB CDR3 length in all four CD4+ subsets. Fewer insertions and more nucleotide deletions at VDJ recombination sites were observed in patients with type 1 diabetes, implying thymic rearrangement abnormalities. Sequencing cDNA rather than genomic DNA could over-represent highly expressing activated cells, although activation and CD3 levels did not differ between groups. PCR may preferentially amplify shorter templates, but because patient and control samples were amplified and corrected together, any resulting skew would affect both groups equally. HLA sub-analyses involved small numbers of individuals, so any influence of HLA type on TCRB rearrangement remained unresolved. Naive, central memory and regulatory TCRB repertoires appeared to be more alike among patients than among healthy donors.

Relative to germline, V is 2 bases shorter and J is 5 bases shorter, with 10 bases between their ends. Taken from cysteine to phenylalanine, the CDR3 has 13 residues. Of the read, only the CDR3 DNA is kept; its 39 bases are in frame from base 1. Based on the germline V gene, the CDR1 and CDR2 sequences are SGHRS and YFSETQ. Each donor gave one peripheral blood draw, roughly 0.11 L on average, collected into heparinised tubes. A BD FACSAria II and a panel including CD45RO, CCR7, CD25, CD127, CD95 and CD27 were used to sort naive, central memory, regulatory and stem cell-like memory CD4+ T cells. Purity was above 95% for every sorted population. PBMCs were isolated right away by Lymphoprep density gradient centrifugation and were stained directly, without culture. To minimize batch effects, samples were stained and sorted in pairs, one healthy donor with one patient per experiment. As concerns this clone: Its antigen is currently not known. Per-base qualities were not stored, and no clone one base away is much larger.

The entire isolated RNA was reverse transcribed using the High Capacity cDNA Reverse Transcription Kit, and thus expressed TCRB transcripts were sequenced. Deep immunoSEQ sequencing was performed on naive, central memory and regulatory T cell samples, with an average of around 3.5 million total reads per sample. Sorted cells were lysed in RLT buffer, and RNA was extracted using DNase-treated RNeasy Micro or Mini kits according to cell number. To prevent cross-contamination, each cell subset was processed individually, whereas patient and healthy donor samples were processed jointly. TCRB sequences were amplified from cDNA with the immunoSEQ multiplex PCR, producing 87-bp fragments spanning the CDR3 region. Amplicons were sequenced on the Illumina HiSeq platform. In the original analysis: Synthetic template baselines were used to correct PCR bias computationally, reads within Hamming distance 2 were collapsed, and singletons that could not be merged were discarded. Reads were aligned against IMGT so that V, D and J genes, CDR3 length and insertions or deletions at six rearrangement sites could be assigned. Clonotype counts were normalized to sorted cell number within each subset before computing true diversity and Gini coefficients with the tcR R package. The overlap coefficient, calculated on TCRB nucleotide sequences, was used to measure repertoire sharing. Out-of-frame TCRB sequences from naive cells were analyzed to stand in for the pre-selection repertoire. TCRdb retrieved this table from immuneACCESS and kept in-frame rearrangements only. Not all clones are present; in checked studies, unresolved V genes account for under half, and no reason is known for the remainder. That table supplies the V and J calls and clone size; D and trimming were determined from the DNA. Across this sample there are 400,000 to 450,000 clones, with 14% seen only once. Roughly 0.038% of the sample is in the top ten clones.

The chain is made from TRBV5-1 and TRBJ2-5; the D gene is perhaps TRBD1, on 6 matching bases. The sample was naive CD4+ T cells from blood. The cell subset or site label for this specimen denotes: true naive CD4+ T cells. The TCR sequence derives from a man aged 25 to 40 in good health. The CDR3 protein sequence reads: CASSLTGRETQYF. The DNA sequence follows: TGCGCCAGCAGCTTAACAGGGCGGGAGACCCAGTACTTC.